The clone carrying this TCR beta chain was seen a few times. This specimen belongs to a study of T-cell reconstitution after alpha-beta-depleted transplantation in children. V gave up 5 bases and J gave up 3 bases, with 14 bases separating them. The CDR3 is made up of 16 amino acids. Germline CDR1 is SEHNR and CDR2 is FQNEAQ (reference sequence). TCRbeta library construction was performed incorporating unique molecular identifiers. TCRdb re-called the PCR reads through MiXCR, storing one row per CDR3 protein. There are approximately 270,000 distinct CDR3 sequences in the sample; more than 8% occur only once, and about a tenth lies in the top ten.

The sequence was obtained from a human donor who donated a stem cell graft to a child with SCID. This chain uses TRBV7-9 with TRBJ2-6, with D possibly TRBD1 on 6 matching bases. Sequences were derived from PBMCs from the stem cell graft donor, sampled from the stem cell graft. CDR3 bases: TGTGCCAGCAGCCCCACACAGGGACGTGGGGCCAACGTCCTGACTTTC. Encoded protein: CASSPTQGRGANVLTF.